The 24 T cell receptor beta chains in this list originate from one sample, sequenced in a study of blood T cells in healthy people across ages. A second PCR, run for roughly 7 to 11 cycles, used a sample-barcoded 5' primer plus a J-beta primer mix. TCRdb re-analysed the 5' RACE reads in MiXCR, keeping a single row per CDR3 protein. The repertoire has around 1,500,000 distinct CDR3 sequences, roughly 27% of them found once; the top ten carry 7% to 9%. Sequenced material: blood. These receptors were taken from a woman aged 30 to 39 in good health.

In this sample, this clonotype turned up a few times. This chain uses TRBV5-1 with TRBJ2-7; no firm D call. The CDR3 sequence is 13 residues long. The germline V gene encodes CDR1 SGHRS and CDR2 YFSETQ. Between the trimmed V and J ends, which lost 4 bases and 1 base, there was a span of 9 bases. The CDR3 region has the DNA TGCGCCAGCAGCGAAACCAGGTCCTACGAGCAGTACTTC. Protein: CASSETRSYEQYF.

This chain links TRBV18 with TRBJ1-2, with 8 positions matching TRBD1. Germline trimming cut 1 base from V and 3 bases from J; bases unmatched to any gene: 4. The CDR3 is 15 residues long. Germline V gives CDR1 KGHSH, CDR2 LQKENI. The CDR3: CASSPQAGGYYGYTF. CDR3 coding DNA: TGTGCCAGCTCACCACAGGCAGGGGGCTACTATGGCTACACCTTC.

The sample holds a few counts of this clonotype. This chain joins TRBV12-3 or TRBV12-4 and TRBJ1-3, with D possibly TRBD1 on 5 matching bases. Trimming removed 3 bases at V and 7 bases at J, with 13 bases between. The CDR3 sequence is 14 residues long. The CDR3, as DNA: TGTGCCAGCAGTTTGAGGGGTGAGGGGAACACCATATATTTT. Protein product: CASSLRGEGNTIYF.

This CDR3 is CASSLRGRGQGVYTF. CDR3 nucleotide sequence: TGTGCCAGCAGCCTTAGGGGCCGGGGGCAAGGTGTCTACACCTTC. This chain links TRBV11-2 with TRBJ1-2, with a tentative D call TRBD1 (6 bases). The CDR3 has 15 residues. V lost 5 bases to trimming and J lost 10 bases, with 23 bases between them. The germline V gene has CDR1 SGHAT and CDR2 FQNNGV.

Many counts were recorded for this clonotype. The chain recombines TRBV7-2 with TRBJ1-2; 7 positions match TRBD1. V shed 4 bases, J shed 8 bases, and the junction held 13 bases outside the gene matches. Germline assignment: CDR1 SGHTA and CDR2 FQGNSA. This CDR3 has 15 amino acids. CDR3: CASSSSFRDSRGYTF. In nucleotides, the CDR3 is TGTGCCAGCAGCTCGAGCTTCCGGGACAGTAGGGGCTACACCTTC.

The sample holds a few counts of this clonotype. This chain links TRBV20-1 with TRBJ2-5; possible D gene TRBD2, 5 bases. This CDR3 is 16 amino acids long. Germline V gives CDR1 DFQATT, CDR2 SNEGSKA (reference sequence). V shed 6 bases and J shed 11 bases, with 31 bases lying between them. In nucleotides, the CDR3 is TGCAGTGCGCTAGAGTACCTACGGGATTTAGACAATGAGCAGTACTTC. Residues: CSALEYLRDLDNEQYF.

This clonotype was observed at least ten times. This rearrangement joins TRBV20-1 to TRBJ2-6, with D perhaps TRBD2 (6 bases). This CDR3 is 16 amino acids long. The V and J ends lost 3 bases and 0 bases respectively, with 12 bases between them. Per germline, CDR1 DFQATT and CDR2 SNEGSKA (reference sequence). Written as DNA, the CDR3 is TGCAGTGCTAGTTCTAGCGCCTACTCTGGGGCCAACGTCCTGACTTTC. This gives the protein CSASSSAYSGANVLTF.

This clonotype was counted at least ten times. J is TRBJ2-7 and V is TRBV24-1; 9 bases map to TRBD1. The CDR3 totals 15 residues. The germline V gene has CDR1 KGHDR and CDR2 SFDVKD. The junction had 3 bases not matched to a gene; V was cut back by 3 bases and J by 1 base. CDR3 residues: CATSDSGTGSYEQYF. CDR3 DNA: TGTGCCACCAGTGATAGTGGGACAGGGTCCTACGAGCAGTACTTC.

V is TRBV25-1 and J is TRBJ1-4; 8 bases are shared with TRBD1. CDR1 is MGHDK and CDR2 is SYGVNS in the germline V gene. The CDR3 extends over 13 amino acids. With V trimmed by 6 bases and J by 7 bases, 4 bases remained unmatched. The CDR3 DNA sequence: TGTGCCAGCAGAACAGGGGGGTCTGAAAAACTGTTTTTT. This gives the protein CASRTGGSEKLFF.

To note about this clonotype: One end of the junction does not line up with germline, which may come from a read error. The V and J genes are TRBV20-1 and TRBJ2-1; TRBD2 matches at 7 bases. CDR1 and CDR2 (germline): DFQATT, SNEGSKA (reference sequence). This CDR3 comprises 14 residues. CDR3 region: CSARDVRAGNEPFF. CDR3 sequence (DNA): TGCAGTGCTAGAGATGTTAGAGCGGGAAATGAGCCGTTCTTC.

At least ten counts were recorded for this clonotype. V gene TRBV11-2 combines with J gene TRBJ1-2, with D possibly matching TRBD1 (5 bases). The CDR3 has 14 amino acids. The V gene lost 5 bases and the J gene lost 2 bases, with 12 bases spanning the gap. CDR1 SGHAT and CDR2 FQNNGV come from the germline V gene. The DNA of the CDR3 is TGTGCCAGCAGCCAACGAGGGGCGAACTATGGCTACACCTTC. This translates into CASSQRGANYGYTF.

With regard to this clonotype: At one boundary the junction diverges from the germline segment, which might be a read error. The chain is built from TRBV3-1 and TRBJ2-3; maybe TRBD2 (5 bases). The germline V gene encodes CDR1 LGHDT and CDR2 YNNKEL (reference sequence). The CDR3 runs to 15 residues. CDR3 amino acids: CASNQEWLARDTQYF. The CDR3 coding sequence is TGTGCCAGCAACCAAGAGTGGCTAGCACGAGATACGCAGTATTTT.

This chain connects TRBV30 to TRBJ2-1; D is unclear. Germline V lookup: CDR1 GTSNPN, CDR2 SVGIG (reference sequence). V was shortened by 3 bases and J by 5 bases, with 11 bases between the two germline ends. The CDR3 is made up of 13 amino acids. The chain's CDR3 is CAWRPRSHNEQFF. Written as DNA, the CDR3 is TGTGCCTGGAGGCCGAGGAGCCACAATGAGCAGTTCTTC. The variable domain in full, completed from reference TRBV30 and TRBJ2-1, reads SQTIHQWPATLVQPVGSPLSLECTVEGTSNPNLYWYRQAAGRGLQLLFYSVGIGQISSEVPQNLSASRPQDRQFILSSKKLLLSDSGFYLCAWRPRSHNEQFFGPGTRLTVL.

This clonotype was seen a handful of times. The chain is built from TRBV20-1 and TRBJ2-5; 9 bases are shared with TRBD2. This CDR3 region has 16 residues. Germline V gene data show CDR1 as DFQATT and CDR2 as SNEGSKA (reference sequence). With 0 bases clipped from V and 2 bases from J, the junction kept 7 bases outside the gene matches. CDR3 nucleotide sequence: TGCAGTGCTAGAGATCCGGATAGCGGGGGACAAGAGACCCAGTACTTC. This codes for CSARDPDSGGQETQYF.

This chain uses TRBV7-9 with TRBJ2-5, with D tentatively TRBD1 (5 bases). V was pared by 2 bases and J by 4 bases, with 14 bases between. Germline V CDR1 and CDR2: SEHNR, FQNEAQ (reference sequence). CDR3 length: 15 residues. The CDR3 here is CASSLSIGAGETQYF. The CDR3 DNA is TGTGCCAGCAGCTTATCAATAGGGGCTGGAGAGACCCAGTACTTC.

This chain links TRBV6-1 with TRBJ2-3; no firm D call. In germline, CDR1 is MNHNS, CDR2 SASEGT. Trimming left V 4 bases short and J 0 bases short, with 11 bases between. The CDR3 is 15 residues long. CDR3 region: CASSARETSTDTQYF. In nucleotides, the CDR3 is TGTGCCAGCAGTGCCCGTGAGACTAGCACAGATACGCAGTATTTT.

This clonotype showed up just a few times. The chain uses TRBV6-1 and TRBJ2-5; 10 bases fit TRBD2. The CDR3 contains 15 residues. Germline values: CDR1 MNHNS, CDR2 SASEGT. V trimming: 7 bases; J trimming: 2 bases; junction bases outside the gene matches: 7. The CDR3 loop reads CASTRSGGLQETQYF. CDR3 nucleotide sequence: TGTGCCAGCACCCGTAGCGGGGGGCTGCAAGAGACCCAGTACTTC.

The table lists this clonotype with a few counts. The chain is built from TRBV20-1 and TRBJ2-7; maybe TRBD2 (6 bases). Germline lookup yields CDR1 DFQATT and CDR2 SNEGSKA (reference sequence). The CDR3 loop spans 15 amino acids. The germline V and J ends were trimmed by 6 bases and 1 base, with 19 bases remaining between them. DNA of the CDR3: TGCAGTGCAAGCCCTCGACCAGCGGGTTCCTACGAGCAGTACTTC. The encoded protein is CSASPRPAGSYEQYF.

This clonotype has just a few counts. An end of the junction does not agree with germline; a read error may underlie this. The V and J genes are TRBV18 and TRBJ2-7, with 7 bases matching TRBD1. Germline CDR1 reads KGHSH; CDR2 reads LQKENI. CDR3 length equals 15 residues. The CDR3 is CASPPSTGAEYEQYF. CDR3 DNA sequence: TGTGCCAGCCCACCATCAACAGGGGCAGAGTACGAGCAGTACTTC.

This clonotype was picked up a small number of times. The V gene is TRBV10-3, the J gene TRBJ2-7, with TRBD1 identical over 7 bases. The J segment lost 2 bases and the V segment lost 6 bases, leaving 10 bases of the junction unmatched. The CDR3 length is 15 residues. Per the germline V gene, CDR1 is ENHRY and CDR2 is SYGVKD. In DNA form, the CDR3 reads TGTGCCATCAGAATAAACGGGACAGCACCCTACGAGCAGTACTTC. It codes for CAIRINGTAPYEQYF.

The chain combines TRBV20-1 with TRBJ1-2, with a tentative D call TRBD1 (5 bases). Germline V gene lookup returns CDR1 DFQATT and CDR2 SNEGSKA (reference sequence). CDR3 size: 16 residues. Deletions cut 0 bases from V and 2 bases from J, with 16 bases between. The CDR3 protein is CSAREGGRGANYGYTF. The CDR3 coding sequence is TGCAGTGCTAGAGAAGGCGGTAGGGGAGCCAACTATGGCTACACCTTC.

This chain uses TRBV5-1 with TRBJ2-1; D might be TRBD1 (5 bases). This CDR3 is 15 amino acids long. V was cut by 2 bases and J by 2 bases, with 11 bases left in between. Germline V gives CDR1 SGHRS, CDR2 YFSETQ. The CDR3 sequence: CASSFRGPTYNEQFF. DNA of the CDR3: TGCGCCAGCAGCTTTAGGGGTCCGACCTACAATGAGCAGTTCTTC.

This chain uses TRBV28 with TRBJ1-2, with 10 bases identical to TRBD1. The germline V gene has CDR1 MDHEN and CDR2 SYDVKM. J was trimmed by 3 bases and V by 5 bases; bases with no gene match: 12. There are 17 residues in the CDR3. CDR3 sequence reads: CASSPTNAGTGDYGYTF. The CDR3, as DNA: TGTGCCAGCAGTCCAACCAACGCCGGGACAGGGGACTATGGCTACACCTTC.

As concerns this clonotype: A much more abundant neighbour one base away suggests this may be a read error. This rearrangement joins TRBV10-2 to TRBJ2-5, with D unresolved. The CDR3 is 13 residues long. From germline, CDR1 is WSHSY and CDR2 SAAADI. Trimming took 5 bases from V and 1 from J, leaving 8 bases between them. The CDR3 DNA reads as TGCGCCAGCAGTAAGGGAATCCAAGAGACCCAGTACTTC. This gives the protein CASSKGIQETQYF.